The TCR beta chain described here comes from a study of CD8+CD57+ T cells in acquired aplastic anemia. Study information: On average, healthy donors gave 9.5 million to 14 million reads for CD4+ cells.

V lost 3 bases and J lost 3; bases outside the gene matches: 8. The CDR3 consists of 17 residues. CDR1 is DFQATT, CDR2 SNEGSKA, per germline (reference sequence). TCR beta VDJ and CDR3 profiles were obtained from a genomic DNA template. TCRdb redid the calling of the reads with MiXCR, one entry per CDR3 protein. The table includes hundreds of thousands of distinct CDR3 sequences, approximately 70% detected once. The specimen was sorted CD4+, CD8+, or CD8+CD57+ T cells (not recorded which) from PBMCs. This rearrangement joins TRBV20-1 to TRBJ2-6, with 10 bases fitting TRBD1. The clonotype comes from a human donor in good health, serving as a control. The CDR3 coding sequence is TGCAGTGCTAGGGAATATGGGACAGGGGATGGGGCCAACGTCCTGACTTTC. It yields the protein CSAREYGTGDGANVLTF.